The T cell receptor (beta chain) under discussion was sequenced for a study of blood T cell repertoires in COVID-19 (dated by TCRdb to 2020 to 2021). Context from the whole study: Collaborator samples came from the United States, Italy and Spain and covered acute and convalescent phases of COVID-19. Samples were obtained from the ongoing ImmuneRACE study (first 160 participants) and from approximately 1,200 subjects provided by 6 global collaborators. Where available, HLA class I and class II types were obtained from metadata supplied by the sample provider rather than from assay-based typing. Nearly every sample came with metadata listing a de-identified subject ID, COVID-19 status, age in years and sex. The repertoires were released in a freely available public database meant as a resource for research on the immune response to SARS-CoV-2. The prospective study material was composed of cDNA or gDNA derived from T cells, B-cell-depleted T cells, or PBMCs. The dataset comprised deeply sampled blood TCRbeta repertoires from subjects exposed to, actively infected with, or recovered from COVID-19.

Turning to this clone: Its antigen is unknown. There are no base qualities to consult, and no much larger clone falls within one base.

General conclusions and limits of the study: The quantity of clinical and demographic metadata differed by source and by participant and was supplied without curation.

At the junction V is shortened by 2 bases and J by 7 bases, with 21 bases in between. From the germline V gene, CDR1 is MRHNA and CDR2 is SNTAGT. Measured from the cysteine to the phenylalanine, the CDR3 is 17 residues long. Kept here is only the CDR3 DNA, which spans 51 bases and is read in frame from base 1. Participants in the prospective study were aged about 18 to 95 years, lived in more than 20 United States geographic areas, and enrolled through a virtual design. To assign participants to cohorts, the prospective study relied on clinical history that participants themselves reported in a screening survey and a study questionnaire. For ImmuneRACE Cohort 3, a participant was defined as recovered based on two consecutive negative NP/OP PCR tests, clearance by a healthcare professional, or resolution of symptoms. In the prospective study, mobile phlebotomists collected whole blood, serum and a nasopharyngeal or oropharyngeal swab from each participant. Participants in the prospective study had the option to provide additional blood draws and questionnaires over a roughly two-month period. Blood samples from the prospective study were shipped frozen or at room temperature prior to DNA extraction.

TCRbeta CDR3 regions were amplified from genomic DNA using the immunoSEQ Assay, a bias-controlled multiplex PCR. In the paper's pipeline: The number of nucleated cells in each sample was estimated by amplification of reference gene primers within the assay. To quantify the absolute abundance of each unique TCRbeta CDR3 rearrangement, sequence reads were collapsed and filtered. For each sample, productive Simpson clonality was calculated by taking the square root of Simpson's diversity index across productive rearrangements. In its TCRdb copy, this immuneACCESS table keeps in-frame sequences only and misses some clones. Where compared with another copy, unresolved V genes explain less than half of these, and the others have no known cause. D and trimming come from the DNA, and the V and J calls and clone size come from that table. The sample profile shows about 140,000 clones; over 75% of them were found once. Clones ranked in the top ten supply about 2.9% of the sample.

The receptor comes from a woman aged 50 to 65 who had recovered from COVID-19. The chain is encoded by TRBV6-4 joined to TRBJ2-1, with the D gene not confidently named. The sample taken for sequencing was PBMCs or T cells enriched from blood (not recorded which). The base sequence is TGTGCCAGCAGTGACAGTTTTTCGCAGCACAGTAAAAATGAGCAGTTCTTC. It codes for CASSDSFSQHSKNEQFF.